The clone carrying this T cell receptor beta chain was observed a few times. Its antigen is not known. This entry is derived from a study of blood T cells in healthy people across ages. Whole-study findings and limits: Greater diversity and more naive CD4+ cells were seen in long-lived donors than in aged donors.

Sample donors were healthy Caucasian individuals that came from Russia, aged 6 to 90. With each sample, at least 6 micrograms of total RNA were extracted. For the second PCR, which ran for 7 to 11 cycles, a sample-barcoded 5' primer and a J-beta primer mix were used. Every sample produced at least 2.5 million CDR3-containing paired-end reads. MiXCR, applied by TCRdb to the 5' RACE reads, yields one record per CDR3 protein. This table holds about 1.7 million distinct CDR3 sequences, about 30% found once. The receptor was isolated from a young woman in good health. Sequenced sample: blood.

CDR3 sequence: CASTFDRGHFGYTF. The CDR3 nucleotides are TGTGCCAGCACCTTTGACAGGGGGCACTTTGGCTACACCTTC. V usage is TRBV12-3 or TRBV12-4 and J usage is TRBJ1-2; TRBD1 matches at 10 bases. V lost 7 bases, J lost 7 bases, and 9 bases stayed unmatched. The CDR3 is 14 residues long.